The 26 T cell receptor beta chains presented below share a single source sample, sequenced in a study of control samples from healthy donors and cancer patients. Sequenced by immunoSEQ multiplex PCR; TCRdb stores in-frame clones only, minus some. The table includes roughly 100,000 clones, approximately 91% detected once. Sequencing was done on a sample of blood. The receptors were sampled from a woman in her twenties or thirties in good health.

This sequence joins TRBV28 and TRBJ1-1, with 8 bases aligning to TRBD1. Trimming at V came to 6 bases and at J to 0 bases, leaving 12 bases not matched to a gene. Germline-derived CDR1 and CDR2 are MDHEN and SYDVKM. The CDR3 contains 17 residues. CDR3 sequence reads: CASSPTGGWNMNTEAFF. The CDR3 DNA reads TGTGCCAGCAGCCCTACAGGGGGGTGGAACATGAACACTGAAGCTTTCTTT.

The genes are TRBV7-8 and TRBJ1-5, with TRBD1 matching 7 bases. The J segment lost 6 bases and the V segment lost 0 bases, leaving 2 bases of the junction unmatched. Germline V gene lookup returns CDR1 SGHVS and CDR2 FQNEAQ. The CDR3 runs 14 residues. For the CDR3, the DNA is TGTGCCAGCAGCTTAGCAGGGGGCGGTCAGCCCCAGCATTTT. Its protein is CASSLAGGGQPQHF.

By sample share, this clone is medium-sized. The chain couples TRBV5-1 to TRBJ1-1, with 9 bases fitting TRBD1. The CDR3 sequence is 17 residues long. CDR1 SGHRS and CDR2 YFSETQ come from the germline V gene. The V gene end was trimmed by 4 bases and the J gene end by 3 bases; junction bases not matched to a gene: 13. Written as DNA, the CDR3 is TGCGCCAGCAGCCGGGACAGGGTAAGATCGTCTGACACTGAAGCTTTCTTT. This sequence encodes CASSRDRVRSSDTEAFF.

The chain recombines TRBV7-9 with TRBJ2-7; TRBD1 or TRBD2 may be the D gene (5 bases each). CDR3 length equals 17 residues. From germline, CDR1 is SEHNR and CDR2 FQNEAQ (reference sequence). Trimming pared 5 bases from V and 7 bases from J, leaving 27 bases between. This CDR3 is CASSQVVGDPGVVEQYF. The DNA for the CDR3 is TGTGCCAGCAGCCAAGTCGTCGGGGACCCTGGGGTGGTGGAGCAGTACTTC.

The genes are TRBV28 and TRBJ1-1; 7 positions agree with TRBD1. The CDR3 has 16 residues. Germline CDR1 is MDHEN and CDR2 is SYDVKM. Unmatched junction bases numbered 8, after V lost 2 bases and J lost 2 bases. The CDR3 sequence is CASSLRGRGGNTEAFF. For the CDR3, the DNA is TGTGCCAGCAGTTTAAGGGGGCGAGGGGGCAACACTGAAGCTTTCTTT.

This clone is a singleton in its sample. The chain couples TRBV6-5 to TRBJ1-1; no clear D gene. The CDR3 consists of 14 residues. Germline CDR1 and CDR2: MNHEY and SVGAGI. V was cut by 2 bases and J by 11 bases, with 18 bases left in between. DNA for the CDR3: TGTGCCAGCAGTTACCAAGGTCGAGCCCCGGGGGCTTTCTTT. Translation gives CASSYQGRAPGAFF.

This clone was picked up one time. This sequence joins TRBV10-2 and TRBJ1-5, with 10 bases identical to TRBD1. The CDR3 covers 18 residues. Looked up from germline, CDR1 is WSHSY and CDR2 is SAAADI. V was pared by 10 bases and J by 0 bases, with 15 bases of the junction left unmatched. CDR3 DNA: TGCGCCACCGGGGAGGTACGGACAGGGGGTTATAGCAATCAGCCCCAGCATTTT. It specifies CATGEVRTGGYSNQPQHF.

The rearrangement links TRBV24-1 to TRBJ1-2; a possible D gene is TRBD1 (5 bases). This CDR3 comprises 13 residues. Trimming pared 3 bases from V and 5 bases from J, leaving 9 bases between. From germline, CDR1 is KGHDR and CDR2 SFDVKD. CDR3 bases: TGTGCCACCAGTGATGTGCAGGGATATGGCTACACCTTC. Protein sequence: CATSDVQGYGYTF.

This sequence joins TRBV5-4 and TRBJ1-5; D gene uncertain. The CDR3 has 15 residues. V was clipped by 3 bases and J by 2 bases, with 12 bases between them. From germline, CDR1 is SGHNT and CDR2 YYREEE (reference sequence). The CDR3 DNA is TGTGCCAGCAGCTACGGAGCAGGAGGCAATCAGCCCCAGCATTTT. Protein sequence: CASSYGAGGNQPQHF.

The chain employs TRBV5-1 and TRBJ2-3; maybe TRBD2 (5 bases). CDR1 and CDR2 (germline): SGHRS, YFSETQ. Trimming shortened V by 3 bases and J by 5 bases, and 13 bases separated the two germline ends. The CDR3 is 14 amino acids. The chain's CDR3 is CASSWTGPRDTQYF. The DNA of the CDR3 is TGCGCCAGCAGCTGGACTGGACCGCGAGATACGCAGTATTTT.

The chain employs TRBV5-6 and TRBJ1-2, with 7 bases fitting TRBD1. This CDR3 has 14 residues. Germline-derived CDR1 and CDR2 are SGHDT and YYEEEE. V shed 5 bases and J 4 bases; nucleotides not matched to a gene: 8. As DNA, the CDR3 is TGTGCCAGCAGGGGAGAGGGGGCGCCCTATGGCTACACCTTC. Its translation: CASRGEGAPYGYTF. Full variable domain (missing parts from reference TRBV5-6 and TRBJ1-2): DAGVTQSPTHLIKTRGQQVTLRCSPKSGHDTVSWYQQALGQGPQFIFQYYEEEERQRGNFPDRFSGHQFPNYSSELNVNALLLGDSALYLCASRGEGAPYGYTFGSGTRLTVV.

This chain links TRBV3-1 (or the pseudogene TRBV3-2) with TRBJ1-1; 7 bases fit TRBD1. The germline V gene has CDR1 LGHDT and CDR2 YNNKEL (reference sequence). V trimming: 1 base; J trimming: 1 base; junction bases outside the gene matches: 0. This CDR3 is built from 14 residues. DNA of the CDR3: TGTGCCAGCAGCCAAGGGACAGGGAACACTGAAGCTTTCTTT. Translated, it gives CASSQGTGNTEAFF.

The rearrangement joins TRBV19 to TRBJ1-1; D gene unclear. The CDR3 covers 13 residues. Germline CDR1 LNHDA, CDR2 SQIVND (reference sequence). Trimming pared 4 bases from V and 1 base from J, leaving 7 bases between. The chain's CDR3 is CASSTRENTEAFF. The CDR3 nucleotides read TGTGCCAGTAGTACCCGGGAGAACACTGAAGCTTTCTTT.

The chain couples TRBV6-5 to TRBJ1-3, with a tentative D call TRBD1 (6 bases). CDR1 is MNHEY and CDR2 is SVGAGI in the germline V gene. The CDR3 consists of 15 residues. V lost 10 bases and J lost 5, with 21 bases in between. The CDR3 here is CAISRGEYYRNTIYF. The CDR3 DNA reads as TGTGCCATTTCGAGGGGGGAATACTACCGAAACACCATATATTTT.

The chain uses TRBV27 and TRBJ1-1; no definite D call. Germline CDR1 and CDR2: MNHEY and SMNVEV (reference sequence). The CDR3 is made up of 13 amino acids. The V and J ends lost 5 bases and 1 base respectively, with 8 bases between them. CDR3 in amino acids: CASSRSGNTEAFF. The CDR3 DNA follows: TGTGCCAGCAGTCGGTCAGGGAACACTGAAGCTTTCTTT.

V is TRBV27 and J is TRBJ2-7; D is unclear. Trimming left V 2 bases short and J 1 base short, with 9 bases between. CDR1 and CDR2 from the germline V gene are MNHEY and SMNVEV (reference sequence). The CDR3 contains 14 residues. CDR3 in DNA: TGTGCCAGCAGTTTAGCGGCCCTGTCCTACGAGCAGTACTTC. Translation: CASSLAALSYEQYF.

This chain connects TRBV2 to TRBJ1-6; no reliable D call. The V gene's germline CDR1 is SNHLY and CDR2 FYNNEI. V was shortened by 5 bases and J by 7 bases, with 6 bases between the two germline ends. The CDR3 runs to 12 residues. CDR3 nucleotide sequence: TGTGCCAGCAGTACCTTCAATTCACCCCTCCACTTT. This encodes CASSTFNSPLHF.

This chain joins TRBV5-1 and TRBJ1-6; 11 nucleotides line up with TRBD1. V shed 2 bases and J 7 bases; nucleotides not matched to a gene: 8. CDR3 size: 17 residues. The V gene's germline CDR1 is SGHRS and CDR2 YFSETQ. CDR3 residues: CASSLWDRGLGNSPLHF. Written as DNA, the CDR3 is TGCGCCAGCAGCTTATGGGACAGGGGGTTGGGCAATTCACCCCTCCACTTT. The full variable domain, rest sourced from reference TRBV5-1 and TRBJ1-6, is KAGVTQTPRYLIKTRGQQVTLSCSPISGHRSVSWYQQTPGQGLQFLFEYFSETQRNKGNFPGRFSGRQFSNSRSEMNVSTLELGDSALYLCASSLWDRGLGNSPLHFGNGTRLTVT.

J is TRBJ2-1 and V is TRBV3-1 (or the pseudogene TRBV3-2), with 7 bases identical to TRBD1. CDR1 is LGHDT and CDR2 is YNNKEL in the germline V gene (reference sequence). V dropped 1 base and J dropped 8; count of bases not matched to a gene: 8. This CDR3 has 15 residues. The CDR3 protein is CASSQGWTGYHEQFF. The CDR3 DNA follows: TGTGCCAGCAGCCAAGGGTGGACAGGCTATCATGAGCAGTTCTTC.

This clone was seen only once. The chain links TRBV30 to TRBJ1-6, with D hard to call. This CDR3 contains 11 residues. CDR1 is GTSNPN, CDR2 SVGIG, per germline (reference sequence). V lost 1 base and J 13 bases, leaving 8 bases between the germline ends. The CDR3 region is CAWSAGGPLHF. The CDR3 DNA reads as TGTGCCTGGAGTGCTGGAGGGCCCCTCCACTTT.

The chain is built from TRBV5-5 and TRBJ1-4, with D uncertain. The CDR3 length is 14 residues. The V and J ends lost 1 base and 2 bases respectively, with 6 bases between them. Germline values: CDR1 SGHKS, CDR2 YYEKEE (reference sequence). Written as DNA, the CDR3 is TGTGCCAGCAGCTTGCAACATACTAATGAAAAACTGTTTTTT. Amino acids: CASSLQHTNEKLFF.

The CDR3 reads CATSSLTGANTEAFF. CDR3 coding DNA: TGTGCCACCAGCAGTTTAACAGGGGCCAACACTGAAGCTTTCTTT. The V gene is TRBV15, the J gene TRBJ1-1; 7 bases fit TRBD1. V lost 3 bases to trimming and J lost 2 bases; unmatched junction nucleotides: 6. The V gene's germline CDR1 is LNHNV and CDR2 YYDKDF (reference sequence). The CDR3 contains 15 residues.

The J gene is TRBJ2-3, the V gene TRBV5-4, with TRBD2 identical over 7 bases. Germline assignment: CDR1 SGHNT and CDR2 YYREEE (reference sequence). V shed 4 bases, J shed 1 base, and the junction held 6 bases outside the gene matches. The CDR3 spans 15 residues. CDR3 sequence reads: CASSLPSGGTDTQYF. In DNA, the CDR3 is TGTGCCAGCAGCCTTCCCAGCGGGGGCACAGATACGCAGTATTTT. The full variable domain, completed using reference TRBV5-4 and TRBJ2-3, is ETGVTQSPTHLIKTRGQQVTLRCSSQSGHNTVSWYQQALGQGPQFIFQYYREEENGRGNFPPRFSGLQFPNYSSELNVNALELDDSALYLCASSLPSGGTDTQYFGPGTRLTVL.

V gene TRBV18 combines with J gene TRBJ2-7, with TRBD2 matching over 7 bases. Germline V gene sequence: CDR1 KGHSH, CDR2 LQKENI. Losses at the gene ends were 8 bases for V and 5 bases for J; bases not matched to a gene: 12. The CDR3 contains 14 residues. CDR3 nucleotides: TGTGCCAGCGCCCCTCGACTAGGACTAGACGAGCAGTACTTC. Amino acids: CASAPRLGLDEQYF.

The chain has TRBV12-5 and TRBJ2-5; the D is unclear. Germline V gene data show CDR1 as LGHNT and CDR2 as FRNRAP. The CDR3 runs 16 residues. V lost 1 base to trimming and J lost 0 bases, with 12 bases between them. The CDR3 DNA reads TGTGCTAGTGGTTTGGGAGCGAACAACGACCAAGAGACCCAGTACTTC. This translates into CASGLGANNDQETQYF.

The rearrangement uses TRBV15 and TRBJ1-1, with 7 bases that match TRBD1. CDR3 length: 13 residues. Germline V gives CDR1 LNHNV, CDR2 YYDKDF (reference sequence). Germline trimming cut 0 bases from V and 8 bases from J; bases unmatched to any gene: 3. Written as DNA, the CDR3 is TGTGCCACCAGCAGAGAGACAGGGTTGGAAGCTTTCTTT. As protein: CATSRETGLEAFF.